Presented here are 9 T cell receptor beta chains from one specimen sequenced in a study of T cells after yellow fever vaccination. TCRdb itself ran the 5' RACE reads through MiXCR, one entry per CDR3 protein. Counted here are hundreds of thousands of distinct CDR3 sequences, under 15% occurring once; the ten biggest clones make up about 3%. The sample in question was CD4+ T cells sorted from PBMCs, obtained 15 days after the yellow fever booster vaccination. Every receptor here comes from a man aged 18 to 30 who received the YFV17D yellow fever vaccine.

This clonotype came up a few times. The gene calls are TRBV12-3 or TRBV12-4 and TRBJ1-1; maybe TRBD1 (6 bases). V was clipped by 7 bases and J by 5 bases, with 14 bases between them. The CDR3 totals 13 residues. In DNA, the CDR3 is TGTGCCAGCACGGAACAAGGGGGGACTGAAGCTTTCTTT. This sequence encodes CASTEQGGTEAFF.

This clonotype was detected a few times. The V and J genes are TRBV5-1 and TRBJ2-1; perhaps TRBD2 as D (5 bases). The CDR3 runs to 13 residues. Trimming took 2 bases from V and 5 from J, leaving 8 bases between them. CDR1 is SGHRS, CDR2 YFSETQ, per germline. The CDR3 spells CASSLRDNNEQFF. The CDR3 DNA reads as TGCGCCAGCAGCTTACGGGATAACAATGAGCAGTTCTTC.

This clonotype appeared a few times. The chain links TRBV19 to TRBJ2-3; D is perhaps TRBD1 (6 bases). This CDR3 spans 15 amino acids. The germline V gene encodes CDR1 LNHDA and CDR2 SQIVND (reference sequence). Between the trimmed V and J ends, which lost 8 bases and 4 bases, there was a span of 19 bases. CDR3 in DNA: TGTGCCAGTGGGGAATCAGGGGTAATCCCAGATACGCAGTATTTT. It translates to CASGESGVIPDTQYF.

This clonotype showed up just a few times. The V and J genes are TRBV12-3 or TRBV12-4 and TRBJ1-1, with D hard to call. Trimming removed 3 bases at V and 0 bases at J, with 8 bases between. The CDR3 is made up of 14 amino acids. The CDR3 DNA follows: TGTGCCAGCAGTTTGAGGCAGCTGAACACTGAAGCTTTCTTT. This encodes CASSLRQLNTEAFF.

J is TRBJ2-1 and V is TRBV12-3 or TRBV12-4, with TRBD2 as a possible D gene (5 bases). Trimming took 7 bases from V and 4 from J, leaving 17 bases between them. This CDR3 is built from 15 residues. In DNA form, the CDR3 reads TGTGCCAGCACCCCTCGGTTCGGGGAATACAATGAGCAGTTCTTC. Translation: CASTPRFGEYNEQFF.

This clonotype showed up just a few times. The chain is built from TRBV24-1 and TRBJ2-1, with 7 bases matching TRBD2. There are 12 residues in the CDR3. J gave up 9 bases and V 11 bases, and 9 bases lay outside the gene matches. The germline V gene has CDR1 KGHDR and CDR2 SFDVKD. The CDR3 spells CARKRGTVEQFF. CDR3 DNA sequence: TGTGCCAGAAAGCGGGGTACTGTTGAGCAGTTCTTC.

This sequence joins TRBV12-3 or TRBV12-4 and TRBJ1-3; D remains ambiguous. V was pared by 5 bases and J by 1 base, with 9 bases between. The CDR3 is 14 amino acids. The CDR3 nucleotides are TGTGCCAGCAGTCCTAGTTGGTCTGGAAACACCATATATTTT. Its protein is CASSPSWSGNTIYF.

The chain is built from TRBV6-6 and TRBJ2-7, with 7 bases fitting TRBD2. The CDR3 is made up of 15 amino acids. Trimming took 2 bases from V and 0 from J; bases not matched to a gene: 4. Germline V gene sequence: CDR1 MNHNY, CDR2 SVGAGI (reference sequence). Here the CDR3 reads CASSYLGGFSYEQYF. CDR3 bases: TGTGCCAGCAGTTACCTGGGGGGGTTCTCCTACGAGCAGTACTTC.

This clonotype turned up a few times. The V gene is TRBV7-9, the J gene TRBJ1-1; D gene uncertain. Germline loops: CDR1 SEHNR, CDR2 FQNEAQ (reference sequence). CDR3 length: 16 residues. The V gene lost 4 bases and the J gene lost 1 base, with 16 bases spanning the gap. The CDR3 spells CASSSPTGLGNTEAFF. The DNA for the CDR3 is TGTGCCAGCAGCTCACCGACCGGGCTAGGGAACACTGAAGCTTTCTTT.